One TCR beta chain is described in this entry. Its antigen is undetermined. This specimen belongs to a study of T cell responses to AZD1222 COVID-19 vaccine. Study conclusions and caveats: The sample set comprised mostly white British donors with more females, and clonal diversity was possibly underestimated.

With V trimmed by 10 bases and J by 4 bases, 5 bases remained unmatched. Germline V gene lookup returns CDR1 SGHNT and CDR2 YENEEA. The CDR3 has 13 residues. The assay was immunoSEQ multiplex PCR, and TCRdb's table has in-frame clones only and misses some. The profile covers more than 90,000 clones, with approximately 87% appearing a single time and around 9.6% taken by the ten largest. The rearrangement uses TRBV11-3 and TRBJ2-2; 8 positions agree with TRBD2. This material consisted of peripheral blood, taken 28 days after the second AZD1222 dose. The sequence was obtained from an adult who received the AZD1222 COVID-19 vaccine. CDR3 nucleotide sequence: TGTGCCACCCGGGAGGGCGGCACCGGGGAGCTGTTTTTT. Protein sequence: CATREGGTGELFF.